Presented here are 22 T cell receptor beta chains from one specimen sequenced in a study of T cells in Graves' hyperthyroidism and ophthalmopathy. Amplified TCR beta CDR3 regions came from RNA transcripts. The HTBI set primed first-round TCR CDR3 RT-PCR. Each CDR3 protein gets one entry after TCRdb re-called the multiplex PCR reads with MiXCR. The data contain about 380,000 distinct CDR3 sequences, approximately 15% of them singletons. The sequencing sample was made of blood. These receptors all come from a woman aged 60 to 75 with Graves' hyperthyroidism.

This clonotype was seen at least ten times. The V and J genes are TRBV6-5 and TRBJ1-2; D unclear. The CDR3 is 17 amino acids. Germline assignment: CDR1 MNHEY and CDR2 SVGAGI. The V end was cut by 2 bases, the J end by 8 bases, with 24 bases between. This CDR3 reads CASSYDPTFPTRGGYTF. The CDR3 DNA sequence: TGTGCCAGCAGTTACGACCCGACCTTCCCGACGCGCGGGGGCTACACCTTC.

This clonotype was picked up many times. Here the CDR3 reads CASSEAFRRPSYEQYF. The DNA for the CDR3 is TGTGCCAGCAGTGAAGCTTTCAGGCGGCCGTCCTACGAGCAGTACTTC. This chain connects TRBV6-1 to TRBJ2-7; D gene ambiguous. This CDR3 comprises 16 residues. Germline V gene lookup returns CDR1 MNHNS and CDR2 SASEGT. Trimming took off 0 bases at V and 1 base at J, with 13 bases between the two ends.

The chain links TRBV20-1 to TRBJ2-3; 8 bases are shared with TRBD2. Looked up from germline, CDR1 is DFQATT and CDR2 is SNEGSKA (reference sequence). After removal of 4 bases from V and 2 bases from J, the junction contained 5 bases not matched to a gene. The CDR3 consists of 14 residues. Written as DNA, the CDR3 is TGCAGTGCTATCACTAGCGGTATCACAGATACGCAGTATTTT. It translates to CSAITSGITDTQYF.

Ten or more counts support this clonotype. The rearrangement uses TRBV6-6 and TRBJ2-5, with a weak D call TRBD1 (6 bases). With 2 bases removed from V and 5 bases from J, the gap between germline ends came to 12 bases. The CDR3 covers 14 residues. Germline-derived CDR1 and CDR2 are MNHNY and SVGAGI (reference sequence). The CDR3, as DNA: TGTGCCAGCAGTTACCTCAGGGGAGAGGAGACCCAGTACTTC. Its translation is CASSYLRGEETQYF.

Only a few counts were recorded for this clonotype. The rearrangement links TRBV25-1 to TRBJ2-3; 7 positions match TRBD2. The V gene end was trimmed by 5 bases and the J gene end by 0 bases; junction bases not matched to a gene: 8. This CDR3 is built from 16 residues. Germline lookup yields CDR1 MGHDK and CDR2 SYGVNS. The CDR3 DNA is TGTGCCAGCAGTCGGTGGGCGGGAGCTAGCACAGATACGCAGTATTTT. This encodes CASSRWAGASTDTQYF.

Ten or more counts support this clonotype. Given a much more abundant clone one base away, this may be a read error. V is TRBV7-8 and J is TRBJ2-3; D is undetermined. Trimming stripped 5 bases from V and 5 bases from J, with 8 bases between. Germline CDR1 reads SGHVS; CDR2 reads FQNEAQ. This CDR3 has 12 amino acids. CDR3 region: CASSRAGDTQYF. CDR3 nucleotide sequence: TGTGCCAGCAGCCGGGCAGGAGATACGCAGTATTTT.

The chain is built from TRBV19 and TRBJ1-1; 9 positions match TRBD1. Germline CDR1 is LNHDA and CDR2 is SQIVND (reference sequence). The CDR3 runs 11 residues. With 3 bases clipped from V and 11 bases from J, the junction kept 1 base outside the gene matches. The CDR3 DNA is TGTGCCAGTAGTATGGGGACAGGGGCTTTCTTT. Its translation is CASSMGTGAFF.

This clonotype has a handful of counts. This chain uses TRBV27 with TRBJ1-5, with a weak D call TRBD1 (6 bases). Per the germline V gene, CDR1 is MNHEY and CDR2 is SMNVEV (reference sequence). This CDR3 comprises 16 residues. Deletions cut 2 bases from V and 2 bases from J, with 13 bases between. CDR3 protein: CASSLSAGVGNQPQHF. Here the CDR3 DNA reads TGTGCCAGCAGTTTAAGCGCAGGGGTGGGCAATCAGCCCCAGCATTTT.

This clonotype was seen a handful of times. The gene calls are TRBV4-1 and TRBJ2-7; D uncertain. The CDR3 totals 13 residues. With 1 base removed from V and 8 bases from J, the gap between germline ends came to 12 bases. Germline V gives CDR1 MGHRA, CDR2 YSYEKL. Written as DNA, the CDR3 is TGCGCCAGCAGCCAAGTATCTTCAGCGCAGCAGTACTTC. Translated: CASSQVSSAQQYF.

This clonotype has a handful of counts. The chain couples TRBV5-1 to TRBJ2-3, with D possibly TRBD2 on 6 matching bases. Trimming stripped 2 bases from V and 1 base from J, with 14 bases between. CDR1 is SGHRS and CDR2 is YFSETQ in the germline V gene. This CDR3 comprises 16 residues. CDR3 nucleotides: TGCGCCAGCAGCTTTCCTACGGGAGAAGGCACAGATACGCAGTATTTT. Translation gives CASSFPTGEGTDTQYF.

A few counts support this clonotype. Possible read error: a much larger clone is one base away. The chain employs TRBV20-1 and TRBJ2-5, with D tentatively TRBD1 or TRBD2 (5 bases each). Trimming cost V 1 base and J 5 bases, with 11 bases left between them. CDR1 is DFQATT and CDR2 is SNEGSKA in the germline V gene (reference sequence). This CDR3 comprises 13 residues. The CDR3 DNA reads TGCAGTGCTAGAGTGGGGGTGGGGGAGACCCAGTACTTC. It translates to CSARVGVGETQYF.

In its sample, this clonotype was seen a few times. The chain combines TRBV19 with TRBJ2-1; weak D call: TRBD1 (5 bases). Germline lookup yields CDR1 LNHDA and CDR2 SQIVND (reference sequence). Deletions cut 5 bases from V and 0 bases from J, with 11 bases between. This CDR3 spans 15 amino acids. The CDR3 sequence is CASSSDTSSYNEQFF. The CDR3 DNA reads TGTGCCAGTAGTTCGGACACGAGCTCCTACAATGAGCAGTTCTTC. The complete variable domain, with remaining parts taken from reference TRBV19 and TRBJ2-1, reads DGGITQSPKYLFRKEGQNVTLSCEQNLNHDAMYWYRQDPGQGLRLIYYSQIVNDFQKGDIAEGYSVSREKKESFPLTVTSAQKNPTAFYLCASSSDTSSYNEQFFGPGTRLTVL.

The chain is built from TRBV19 and TRBJ2-5; D possibly corresponds to TRBD1 (6 bases). V lost 6 bases and J 6 bases, leaving 17 bases between the germline ends. Germline CDR1 LNHDA, CDR2 SQIVND (reference sequence). The CDR3 length is 14 residues. The CDR3 nucleotides are TGTGCCAGTAGGCCAGGGGCCAGTGGAAAGACCCAGTACTTC. Protein sequence: CASRPGASGKTQYF.

This clonotype came up many times. The chain recombines TRBV5-5 with TRBJ2-7; 9 bases are a match to TRBD1. CDR3 length equals 16 residues. V shed 4 bases and J 6 bases; nucleotides not matched to a gene: 14. Per germline, CDR1 SGHKS and CDR2 YYEKEE (reference sequence). CDR3 coding DNA: TGTGCCAGCAGCCTAGATCCCGGACAGGGGATTTTCGAGCAGTACTTC. Translated, it gives CASSLDPGQGIFEQYF.

This chain joins TRBV20-1 and TRBJ2-1; 10 bases align to TRBD2. CDR1 and CDR2 from the germline V gene are DFQATT and SNEGSKA (reference sequence). V was clipped by 0 bases and J by 9 bases; unmatched bases: 5. The CDR3 length is 14 residues. The chain's CDR3 is CSARDGTSEGEQFF. The CDR3 nucleotides read TGCAGTGCTAGAGACGGGACTAGCGAGGGTGAGCAGTTCTTC.

This clonotype has only a few counts. The chain has TRBV6-2 or TRBV6-3 and TRBJ1-1, with D possibly being TRBD1 (5 bases). This CDR3 is 13 amino acids long. Germline CDR1 is MNHEY and CDR2 is SVGEGT. V was pared by 6 bases and J by 3 bases, with 11 bases between. The chain's CDR3 is CASSEPRDTEAFF. The CDR3 bases are TGTGCCAGCAGCGAACCCAGGGACACTGAAGCTTTCTTT.

This clonotype was detected many times. The chain couples TRBV29-1 to TRBJ2-7, with 9 bases fitting TRBD2. Germline V lookup: CDR1 SQVTM, CDR2 ANQGSEA. Trimming removed 6 bases from V and 5 bases from J; junction bases left unmatched: 8. CDR3 length equals 13 residues. CDR3 sequence: CSVPGLAVNEQYF. The CDR3 nucleotides are TGCAGCGTCCCGGGACTAGCTGTTAACGAGCAGTACTTC.

This clonotype appeared many times. The chain couples TRBV5-1 to TRBJ1-2; TRBD1 matches 7 bases. After removal of 3 bases from V and 3 bases from J, the junction contained 5 bases not matched to a gene. CDR1 is SGHRS and CDR2 is YFSETQ in the germline V gene. CDR3 length: 14 residues. The CDR3 is CASSYGTADYGYTF. Written as DNA, the CDR3 is TGCGCCAGCAGCTACGGGACAGCGGACTATGGCTACACCTTC.

There are a few counts of this clonotype. V usage is TRBV14 and J usage is TRBJ2-3; D uncertain. CDR3 length equals 15 residues. Germline assignment: CDR1 SGHDN and CDR2 FVKESK. V was trimmed by 3 bases and J by 0 bases, leaving 10 bases between them. The CDR3: CASSHPLSSTDTQYF. The CDR3 bases are TGTGCCAGCAGCCACCCCCTTTCTAGCACAGATACGCAGTATTTT.

This clonotype was detected many times. CDR3 protein: CASSATGATEAFF. CDR3 nucleotides: TGTGCCAGCAGCGCCACAGGGGCCACTGAAGCTTTCTTT. V is TRBV2 and J is TRBJ1-1; 7 nucleotides line up with TRBD1. The CDR3 covers 13 residues. From germline, CDR1 is SNHLY and CDR2 FYNNEI. The trim removed 6 bases at V and 4 bases at J, leaving 5 bases unmatched. The whole variable domain, remainder taken from reference TRBV2 and TRBJ1-1, is EPEVTQTPSHQVTQMGQEVILRCVPISNHLYFYWYRQILGQKVEFLVSFYNNEISEKSEIFDDQFSVERPDGSNFTLKIRSTKLEDSAMYFCASSATGATEAFFGQGTRLTVV.

The chain employs TRBV6-1 and TRBJ1-3; 8 bases agree with TRBD1. The J segment lost 4 bases and the V segment lost 5 bases, leaving 7 bases of the junction unmatched. Germline V gives CDR1 MNHNS, CDR2 SASEGT. The CDR3 has 15 amino acids. CDR3 DNA sequence: TGTGCCAGCAGTCAGACAGGGGCGGGCGGAAACACCATATATTTT. It yields the protein CASSQTGAGGNTIYF.

This clonotype was seen at least ten times. J is TRBJ1-5 and V is TRBV20-1, with D tentatively TRBD1 (5 bases). The CDR3 contains 12 residues. Germline-derived CDR1 and CDR2 are DFQATT and SNEGSKA (reference sequence). V was trimmed by 6 bases and J by 4 bases, leaving 10 bases between them. The CDR3 DNA is TGCAGTGCCATGGAGGGGAATCAGCCCCAGCATTTT. Translating it yields CSAMEGNQPQHF.